A single sample gave rise to the 4 T cell receptor beta chains below, sequenced in a study of OX40 agonist ivuxolimab in advanced cancers. Sequencing was performed with immunoSEQ multiplex PCR; in TCRdb, only in-frame clones are kept and a portion is missing. The sample records fewer than 45,000 clones, 84% being singletons. The material sequenced was CD4+ or CD8+ T cells sorted from blood, taken in a trial of the OX40 agonist ivuxolimab. The source is an adult with an advanced solid tumor such as melanoma, head and neck, liver or kidney cancer.

This chain connects TRBV21-1 to TRBJ2-5. TRBV21-1 corresponds to a pseudogene. CDR3 length: 15 amino acids. CDR3 region: CASSALRGVRETQYF. The CDR3 region has the DNA TGTGCCAGCAGCGCCTTACGAGGGGTCCGAGAGACCCAGTACTTC.

The chain couples TRBV18 to TRBJ1-1; 9 bases match TRBD1. The germline V gene has CDR1 KGHSH and CDR2 LQKENI. Trimming cost V 3 bases and J 4 bases; bases outside gene matches: 9. This CDR3 spans 16 amino acids. CDR3 sequence (DNA): TGTGCCAGCTCACCGCTTCTACAGGGGGCGGGCACTGAAGCTTTCTTT. Translated: CASSPLLQGAGTEAFF.

The chain recombines TRBV28 with TRBJ1-2; 9 bases map to TRBD1. CDR1 MDHEN and CDR2 SYDVKM come from the germline V gene. The CDR3 loop spans 14 amino acids. V dropped 4 bases and J dropped 5; count of bases not matched to a gene: 5. CDR3 nucleotide sequence: TGTGCCAGCAGTTCGGGACAGGGCATTTATGGCTACACCTTC. Translating gives CASSSGQGIYGYTF.

The chain uses TRBV25-1 and TRBJ2-1; 8 bases are shared with TRBD2. The CDR3 runs to 15 residues. Germline V gene sequence: CDR1 MGHDK, CDR2 SYGVNS. The V and J ends lost 4 bases and 3 bases, in that order; junction bases with no gene match: 5. CDR3 sequence (DNA): TGTGCCAGCAGTGCGGATGCGGGGGGCTACAATGAGCAGTTCTTC. It specifies CASSADAGGYNEQFF.